The clone carrying this T cell receptor (beta chain) was observed a few times. Its antigen is not identified. The source of the sample is a study of regulatory T cells in long-lasting Graves disease. Study results and limitations: The small sample size may have reduced accuracy.

Time point defined: persistent/refractory GD, antithyroid drugs over 5 years with positive TRAb. Following extraction of RNA from PBMCs, that RNA was used to make the TCR library. The authors drew patients from an endocrinology department in Xi'an, China. Roughly 9.3 milliliters of peripheral blood were taken and placed in EDTA tubes. Construction of TCR beta libraries relied on iRepertoire HTBI primers and on Arm-PCR targeting CDR3 regions. Authors' methods: Throughout the samples, researchers identified some 57 TRBV and approximately 15 TRBJ segments. TCRdb used MiXCR to reprocess the multiplex PCR reads, holding one entry per CDR3 protein. For this entry, the V and J calls and clone size follow TCRdb and not the study's own pipeline. The data show 450,000 or so distinct CDR3 sequences, around 21% seen once. Sequenced here: peripheral blood mononuclear cells (PBMCs), sampled when the disease was refractory, from a patient treated with antithyroid drugs. The sequence came from a female donor with Graves disease.

CDR3 in DNA: TGTGCCAGCAGCTTCGTTCGGGGCTACGGCTACACCTTC. Translated: CASSFVRGYGYTF. The chain has TRBV5-6 and TRBJ1-2; D perhaps matches TRBD1 (5 bases). V lost 2 bases, J lost 8 bases, and 13 bases lay in between. This CDR3 is built from 13 residues. CDR1 is SGHDT and CDR2 is YYEEEE in the germline V gene.